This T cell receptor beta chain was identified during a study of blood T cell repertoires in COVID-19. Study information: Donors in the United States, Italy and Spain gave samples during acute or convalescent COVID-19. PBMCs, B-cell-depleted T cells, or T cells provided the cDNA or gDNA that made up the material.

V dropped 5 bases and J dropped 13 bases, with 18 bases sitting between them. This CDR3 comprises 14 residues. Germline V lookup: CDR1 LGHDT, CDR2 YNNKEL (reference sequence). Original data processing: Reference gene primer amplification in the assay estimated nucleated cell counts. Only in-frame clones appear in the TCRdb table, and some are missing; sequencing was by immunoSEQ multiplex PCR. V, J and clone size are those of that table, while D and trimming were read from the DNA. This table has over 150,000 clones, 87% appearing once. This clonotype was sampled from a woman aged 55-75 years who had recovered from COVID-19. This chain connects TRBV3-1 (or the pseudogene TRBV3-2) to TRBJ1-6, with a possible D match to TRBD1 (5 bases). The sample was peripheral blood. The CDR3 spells CASSSGTQIAPLHF. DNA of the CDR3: TGTGCCAGCAGCTCCGGGACTCAAATCGCGCCCCTCCACTTT.